The 25 T cell receptor beta chains given below trace back to one sample, sequenced in a study of cytomegalovirus exposure and HLA in healthy donors. In the PCR, 60 Vbeta and 13 Jbeta primers were used. This table comes from immunoSEQ multiplex PCR, and its TCRdb copy is limited to in-frame clones, with some not included. The sample records approximately 150,000 clones, around four fifths being singletons. Sequencing was done on a sample of PBMCs. Every receptor here comes from a woman aged 50 to 60 in good health and CMV-seronegative.

The rearrangement uses TRBV7-8 and TRBJ1-1, with 7 bases lining up with TRBD1. The CDR3 is 12 residues long. Per germline, CDR1 SGHVS and CDR2 FQNEAQ. J was trimmed by 6 bases and V by 7 bases; bases with no gene match: 5. In DNA form, the CDR3 reads TGTGCCAGCAATAACAGGGGCGCTGAAGCTTTCTTT. It specifies CASNNRGAEAFF.

The chain recombines TRBV25-1 with TRBJ2-1, with 8 bases matching TRBD1. The CDR3 extends over 16 amino acids. Germline CDR1 and CDR2: MGHDK and SYGVNS. V shed 2 bases and J 2 bases; nucleotides not matched to a gene: 5. CDR3: CASSEGSGGTYNEQFF. CDR3 bases: TGTGCCAGCAGTGAAGGTTCAGGGGGCACCTACAATGAGCAGTTCTTC.

The chain is built from TRBV4-3 and TRBJ2-5; possible D gene TRBD1, 6 bases. The germline gives CDR1 LGHNA, CDR2 YSLEER. The ends were cut back, 0 bases at V and 5 bases at J, with 13 bases in the middle. The CDR3 spans 15 residues. The DNA of the CDR3 is TGCGCCAGCAGCCAAGATCCAGGGGCTGGGGAGACCCAGTACTTC. Translation: CASSQDPGAGETQYF.

This clone was found once. The chain is built from TRBV30 and TRBJ2-3; 7 bases are shared with TRBD1. V gave up 2 bases and J gave up 5 bases; unmatched junction bases: 7. Germline V gene data show CDR1 as GTSNPN and CDR2 as SVGIG (reference sequence). The CDR3 length is 14 residues. The CDR3 sequence: CAWSPKGGRDTQYF. The CDR3 bases are TGTGCCTGGAGTCCGAAAGGGGGCAGAGATACGCAGTATTTT.

The gene calls are TRBV6-1 and TRBJ2-3; D is perhaps TRBD2 (5 bases). Germline V gene sequence: CDR1 MNHNS, CDR2 SASEGT. The CDR3 extends over 14 amino acids. Between the trimmed V and J ends, which lost 0 bases and 9 bases, there was a span of 13 bases. The CDR3 here is CASSEAYIAMTQYF. The DNA for the CDR3 is TGTGCCAGCAGTGAAGCGTATATAGCGATGACGCAGTATTTT.

The V call is TRBV4-2, the J call TRBJ2-5; TRBD2 is a possible D gene (6 bases). The CDR3 loop spans 16 amino acids. Germline CDR1 LGHNA, CDR2 YNFKEQ. Trimming removed 0 bases from V and 5 bases from J, with 16 bases in between. CDR3 bases: TGTGCCAGCAGCCAAGACGTCGGAGGGATAACGGAGACCCAGTACTTC. Protein product: CASSQDVGGITETQYF.

This clone was picked up one time. DNA of the CDR3: TGCGCCAGTATCGACAGGGGGCTAAACGAGCAGTACTTC. This translates into CASIDRGLNEQYF. The V and J genes are TRBV10-2 and TRBJ2-7; 10 bases align to TRBD1. The germline CDR1 and CDR2 sequences are WSHSY and SAAADI. Trimming removed 9 bases from V and 5 bases from J; junction bases left unmatched: 7. There are 13 residues in the CDR3.

V gene TRBV7-3 combines with J gene TRBJ2-1, with 8 bases lining up with TRBD1. V lost 3 bases, J lost 4 bases, and 5 bases stayed unmatched. Germline values: CDR1 SGHTA, CDR2 FQGTGA. CDR3 length: 15 residues. The CDR3 coding sequence is TGTGCCAGCAGCTTGGGCGGGACAGGTTACAATGAGCAGTTCTTC. It yields the protein CASSLGGTGYNEQFF.

The gene calls are TRBV28 and TRBJ2-3; 10 bases are shared with TRBD1. Germline V gene sequence: CDR1 MDHEN, CDR2 SYDVKM. The CDR3 runs 15 residues. Germline trimming cut 5 bases from V and 3 bases from J; bases unmatched to any gene: 5. CDR3 coding DNA: TGTGCCAGCAGTCGGGACAGGGGAAAGACAGATACGCAGTATTTT. It is translated as CASSRDRGKTDTQYF.

The chain carries TRBV7-9 and TRBJ2-3, with D unresolved. The CDR3 is 16 residues long. With 5 bases removed from V and 1 base from J, the gap between germline ends came to 16 bases. The germline V gene has CDR1 SEHNR and CDR2 FQNEAQ (reference sequence). The CDR3 DNA follows: TGTGCCAGCAGCCAAGGAGTTCGGAGCGGCACAGATACGCAGTATTTT. It specifies CASSQGVRSGTDTQYF.

CDR3 amino acids: CASSLVGRPSYNEQFF. CDR3 nucleotides: TGTGCCAGCAGCTTAGTTGGGAGACCCTCCTACAATGAGCAGTTCTTC. The chain carries TRBV7-2 and TRBJ2-1, with D possibly matching TRBD2 (5 bases). CDR3 length: 16 residues. CDR1 and CDR2 from the germline V gene are SGHTA and FQGNSA. The V end lost 1 base, the J end lost 0 bases, and 10 bases lay between the germline ends. Drawing the rest from reference TRBV7-2 and TRBJ2-1, the complete variable domain is GAGVSQSPSNKVTEKGKDVELRCDPISGHTALYWYRQSLGQGLEFLIYFQGNSAPDKSGLPSDRFSAERTGGSVSTLTIQRTQQEDSAVYLCASSLVGRPSYNEQFFGPGTRLTVL.

The chain joins TRBV9 to TRBJ2-5, with 7 bases that match TRBD1. The length of the CDR3 is 13 residues. The junction had 4 bases not matched to a gene; V was cut back by 5 bases and J by 3 bases. Germline values: CDR1 SGDLS, CDR2 YYNGEE. CDR3 protein: CASSWGTEETQYF. In DNA, the CDR3 is TGTGCCAGCAGTTGGGGGACAGAAGAGACCCAGTACTTC.

Remarks on this clone: One end of the junction fails to match germline, which may point to a read error. CDR3 sequence (DNA): TGTGCCAGCAGCCCTAGCGGGGCTCTAGCCGAAAACATTCAGTACTTC. Translating gives CASSPSGALAENIQYF. This chain joins TRBV4-2 and TRBJ2-4; TRBD2 matches 9 bases. This CDR3 contains 16 residues. Germline-derived CDR1 and CDR2 are LGHNA and YNFKEQ.

The chain combines TRBV27 with TRBJ1-1; no definite D call. There are 13 residues in the CDR3. The germline V gene encodes CDR1 MNHEY and CDR2 SMNVEV (reference sequence). Between the trimmed V and J ends, which lost 2 bases and 7 bases, there was a span of 11 bases. The CDR3 sequence: CASSLKGRFEAFF. In nucleotides, the CDR3 is TGTGCCAGCAGTTTAAAAGGGAGATTTGAAGCTTTCTTT.

This clone showed up just once. CDR3 region: CASSSPGTSGKETQYF. The CDR3 DNA reads TGTGCCAGCAGTTCGCCCGGGACTAGCGGGAAAGAGACCCAGTACTTC. J is TRBJ2-5 and V is TRBV28, with TRBD2 matching over 13 bases. The germline gives CDR1 MDHEN, CDR2 SYDVKM. The CDR3 covers 16 residues. Trimming removed 4 bases from V and 3 bases from J; junction bases left unmatched: 5. The full variable domain, rest sourced from reference TRBV28 and TRBJ2-5, is DVKVTQSSRYLVKRTGEKVFLECVQDMDHENMFWYRQDPGLGLRLIYFSYDVKMKEKGDIPEGYSVSREKKERFSLILESASTNQTSMYLCASSSPGTSGKETQYFGPGTRLLVL.

This chain links TRBV21-1 with TRBJ1-5. TRBV21-1 represents a pseudogene. The CDR3 sequence is 16 residues long. Here the CDR3 reads CASSSPGKEQNQPQHF. In DNA, the CDR3 is TGTGCCAGCAGCTCCCCGGGTAAGGAACAAAATCAGCCCCAGCATTTT.

The gene calls are TRBV28 and TRBJ1-5; 7 nucleotides agree with TRBD1. The V gene's germline CDR1 is MDHEN and CDR2 SYDVKM. After removal of 3 bases from V and 7 bases from J, the junction contained 6 bases not matched to a gene. This CDR3 has 14 amino acids. The CDR3 sequence is CASSFIRGSQPQHF. CDR3 in DNA: TGTGCCAGCAGTTTTATCAGGGGGAGCCAGCCCCAGCATTTT.

This chain connects TRBV9 to TRBJ1-2; 9 nucleotides align to TRBD1. Germline V gives CDR1 SGDLS, CDR2 YYNGEE. The CDR3 spans 15 residues. J lost 4 bases, V lost 0 bases, and 4 bases had no gene match. The CDR3 here is CASSVGGTGFYGYTF. CDR3 sequence (DNA): TGTGCCAGCAGCGTAGGAGGGACAGGGTTCTATGGCTACACCTTC.

The V call is TRBV5-1, the J call TRBJ1-1; D unresolved. Germline V gene sequence: CDR1 SGHRS, CDR2 YFSETQ. Trimming removed 4 bases from V and 7 bases from J, with 14 bases in between. The CDR3 extends over 13 amino acids. The CDR3 protein is CASSPSFLDEAFF. The CDR3 DNA follows: TGCGCCAGCAGCCCCTCGTTTTTAGATGAAGCTTTCTTT.

Written as DNA, the CDR3 is TGTGCCAGCAGTTTATCCTCTGGAGGGGACAATCAGCCCCAGCATTTT. Protein product: CASSLSSGGDNQPQHF. The V and J genes are TRBV28 and TRBJ1-5; D perhaps matches TRBD1 (5 bases). CDR1 and CDR2 (germline): MDHEN, SYDVKM. V was cut by 1 base and J by 3 bases, with 13 bases left in between. The CDR3 loop spans 16 amino acids.

V usage is TRBV5-4 and J usage is TRBJ2-7, with 14 bases aligning to TRBD2. Per the germline V gene, CDR1 is SGHNT and CDR2 is YYREEE (reference sequence). This CDR3 spans 15 amino acids. The V and J ends lost 6 bases and 5 bases, in that order; junction bases with no gene match: 7. CDR3 bases: TGTGCCAGCAAGACGGGACTAGCGGGAGTACACGAGCAGTACTTC. Translated, it gives CASKTGLAGVHEQYF.

This chain connects TRBV27 to TRBJ1-5; no firm D call. The CDR3 has 15 amino acids. The germline gives CDR1 MNHEY, CDR2 SMNVEV (reference sequence). Trimming took off 6 bases at V and 0 bases at J, with 12 bases between the two ends. This chain's CDR3 is CASRPTFHSNQPQHF. Here the CDR3 DNA reads TGTGCCAGCAGGCCGACATTTCATAGCAATCAGCCCCAGCATTTT.

V gene TRBV28 combines with J gene TRBJ2-7, with 8 bases that match TRBD2. J was trimmed by 3 bases and V by 8 bases; bases with no gene match: 9. From germline, CDR1 is MDHEN and CDR2 SYDVKM. The CDR3 sequence is 14 residues long. CDR3 amino acids: CASRRVAGRYEQYF. The CDR3 DNA is TGTGCCAGCCGGAGAGTAGCGGGACGCTACGAGCAGTACTTC.

This chain links TRBV7-9 with TRBJ1-2, with D possibly matching TRBD1 (6 bases). V shed 5 bases and J shed 6 bases, with 13 bases lying between them. Looked up from germline, CDR1 is SEHNR and CDR2 is FQNEAQ (reference sequence). This CDR3 is built from 13 residues. CDR3 sequence (DNA): TGTGCCAGCAGCCTAATACAGGGTGATGGCTACACCTTC. Translation gives CASSLIQGDGYTF.

This chain links TRBV7-2 with TRBJ1-1; TRBD1 might be the D (6 bases). This CDR3 has 14 residues. The V gene lost 5 bases and the J gene lost 4 bases, with 14 bases spanning the gap. Per germline, CDR1 SGHTA and CDR2 FQGNSA. CDR3 sequence (DNA): TGTGCCAGCAGCCGGGTGGGGGGGCCCACTGAAGCTTTCTTT. It encodes CASSRVGGPTEAFF.